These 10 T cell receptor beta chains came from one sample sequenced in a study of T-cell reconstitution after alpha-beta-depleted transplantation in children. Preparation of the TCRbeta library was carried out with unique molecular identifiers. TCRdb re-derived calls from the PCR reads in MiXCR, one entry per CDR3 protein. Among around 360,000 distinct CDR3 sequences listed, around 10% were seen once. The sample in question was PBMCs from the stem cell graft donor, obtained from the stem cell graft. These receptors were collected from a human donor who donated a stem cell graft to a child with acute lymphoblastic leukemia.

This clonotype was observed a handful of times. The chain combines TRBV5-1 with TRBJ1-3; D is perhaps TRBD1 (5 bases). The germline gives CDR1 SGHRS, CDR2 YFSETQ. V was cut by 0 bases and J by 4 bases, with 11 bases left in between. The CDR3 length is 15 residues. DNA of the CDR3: TGCGCCAGCAGCTTGGAGGTAGGGGCAGGAAACACCATATATTTT. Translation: CASSLEVGAGNTIYF.

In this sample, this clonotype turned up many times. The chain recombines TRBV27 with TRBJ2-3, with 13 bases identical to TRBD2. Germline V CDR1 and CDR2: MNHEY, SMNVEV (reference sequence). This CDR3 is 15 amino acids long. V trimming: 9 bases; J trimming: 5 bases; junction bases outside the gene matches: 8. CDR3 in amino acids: CASNKLAGGQDTQYF. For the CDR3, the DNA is TGTGCCAGTAATAAACTAGCGGGAGGGCAAGATACGCAGTATTTT.

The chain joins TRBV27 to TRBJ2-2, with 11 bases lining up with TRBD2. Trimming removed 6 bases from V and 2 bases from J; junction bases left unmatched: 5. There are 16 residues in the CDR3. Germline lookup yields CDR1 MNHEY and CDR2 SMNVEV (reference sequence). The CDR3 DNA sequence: TGTGCCAGCAGAGTTAGCGGGGGGGGCAACACCGGGGAGCTGTTTTTT. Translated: CASRVSGGGNTGELFF.

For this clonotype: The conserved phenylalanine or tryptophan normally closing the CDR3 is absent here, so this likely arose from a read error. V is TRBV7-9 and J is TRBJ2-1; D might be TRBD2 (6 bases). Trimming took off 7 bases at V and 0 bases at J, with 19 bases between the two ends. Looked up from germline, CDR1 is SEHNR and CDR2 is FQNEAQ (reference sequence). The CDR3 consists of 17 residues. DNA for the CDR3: TGTGCCAGCATCAATTCTCGGGGGTACCCCTCCTACAATGAGCAGTTCCTC. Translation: CASINSRGYPSYNEQFL.

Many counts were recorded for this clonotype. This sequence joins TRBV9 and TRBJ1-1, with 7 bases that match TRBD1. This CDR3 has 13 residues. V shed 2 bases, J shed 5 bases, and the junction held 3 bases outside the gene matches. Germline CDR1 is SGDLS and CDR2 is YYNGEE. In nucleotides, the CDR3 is TGTGCCAGCAGCGTCGACAGGGATACTGAAGCTTTCTTT. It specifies CASSVDRDTEAFF.

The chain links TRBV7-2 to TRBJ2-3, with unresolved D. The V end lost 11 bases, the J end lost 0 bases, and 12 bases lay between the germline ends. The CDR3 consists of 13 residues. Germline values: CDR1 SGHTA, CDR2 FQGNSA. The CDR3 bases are TGTGCCGACCTAAAACTAAGCACAGATACGCAGTATTTT. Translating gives CADLKLSTDTQYF.

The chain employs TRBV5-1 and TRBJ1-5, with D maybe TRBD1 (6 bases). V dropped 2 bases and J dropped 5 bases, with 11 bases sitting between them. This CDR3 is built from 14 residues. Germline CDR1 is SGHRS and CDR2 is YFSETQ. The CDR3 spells CASSLGGGHQPQHF. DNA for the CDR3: TGCGCCAGCAGCTTAGGGGGGGGGCATCAGCCCCAGCATTTT.

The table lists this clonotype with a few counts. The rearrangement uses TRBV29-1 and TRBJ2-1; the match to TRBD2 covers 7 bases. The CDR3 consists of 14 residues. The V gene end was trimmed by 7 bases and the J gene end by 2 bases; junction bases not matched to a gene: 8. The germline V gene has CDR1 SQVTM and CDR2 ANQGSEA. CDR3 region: CSACWDYTYNEQFF. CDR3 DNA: TGCAGCGCATGCTGGGACTACACCTACAATGAGCAGTTCTTC.

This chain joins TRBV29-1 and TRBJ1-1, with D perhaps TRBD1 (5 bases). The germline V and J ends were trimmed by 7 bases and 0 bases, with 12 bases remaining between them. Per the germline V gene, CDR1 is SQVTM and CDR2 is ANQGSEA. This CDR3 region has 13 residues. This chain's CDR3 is CSGTTAMNTEAFF. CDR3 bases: TGCAGCGGTACGACAGCGATGAACACTGAAGCTTTCTTT. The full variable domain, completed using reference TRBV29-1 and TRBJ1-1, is SAVISQKPSRDICQRGTSLTIQCQVDSQVTMMFWYRQQPGQSLTLIATANQGSEATYESGFVIDKFPISRPNLTFSTLTVSNMSPEDSSIYLCSGTTAMNTEAFFGQGTRLTVV.

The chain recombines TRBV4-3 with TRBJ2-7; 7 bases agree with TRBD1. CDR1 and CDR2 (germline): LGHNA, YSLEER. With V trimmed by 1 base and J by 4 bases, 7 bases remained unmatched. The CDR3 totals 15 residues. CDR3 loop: CASSQVGGGGYEQYF. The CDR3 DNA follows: TGCGCCAGCAGCCAAGTAGGGGGCGGCGGGTACGAGCAGTACTTC.